This T cell receptor (beta chain) is from a study of blood T cells in healthy people across ages. Points from the study as a whole: TCR beta diversity, measured per million T cells, fell in a roughly linear way with age.

Next came a second PCR, run for roughly 7 to 12 cycles, which used a sample-barcoded 5' primer along with a J-beta primer mix. Through a template-switch adaptor with 12 random nucleotides, each cDNA molecule received a tag. Every sample gave at least 2.5 million paired-end reads containing CDR3. In TCRdb, the 5' RACE reads were re-called with MiXCR into one record per CDR3 protein. Found here are about 670,000 distinct CDR3 sequences, around 38% of them singletons; the top ten hold around 32%. CDR3 size: 18 residues. The germline gives CDR1 SGHNT, CDR2 YYREEE (reference sequence). The V segment lost 5 bases and the J segment 0 bases; nucleotides outside the gene matches: 11. Regarding this clonotype: Its antigen is still unknown.

The extraction recovered at least 5.5 micrograms of total RNA per sample. This chain uses TRBV5-4 with TRBJ2-3, with 11 bases fitting TRBD2. The TCR comes from a man older than 75 in good health. Sequencing was carried out using blood. Here the CDR3 reads CASRATSGRAISTDTQYF. CDR3 bases: TGTGCCAGCAGGGCTACTAGCGGGAGAGCTATTAGCACAGATACGCAGTATTTT. Complete variable domain (other parts from reference TRBV5-4 and TRBJ2-3): ETGVTQSPTHLIKTRGQQVTLRCSSQSGHNTVSWYQQALGQGPQFIFQYYREEENGRGNFPPRFSGLQFPNYSSELNVNALELDDSALYLCASRATSGRAISTDTQYFGPGTRLTVL.